What follows describes a single T cell receptor beta chain. Its antigen is not identified. V was shortened by 0 bases and J by 5 bases, with 19 bases between the two germline ends. Per germline, CDR1 GTSNPN and CDR2 SVGIG (reference sequence). This CDR3 is built from 16 residues. These data come from a study of radiotherapy plus CTLA-4 blockade in lung cancer. Study summary: Objective responses were seen in roughly 20% of patients, disease control in approximately 29%. Overall study results and limits: Blood-borne expansion of tumor-derived TCR clones followed radiotherapy plus ipilimumab.

Sequencing used immunoSEQ multiplex PCR; TCRdb keeps in-frame clones, though not all of them. The sample yields 64,000 or so clones, roughly 76% seen once. CTLA-4 blockade with ipilimumab, together with focal radiation, was given to patients with chemo-refractory metastatic non-small-cell lung cancer. The genes are TRBV30 and TRBJ1-1, with D possibly matching TRBD1 (5 bases). The source of this sequence is a human donor with non-small cell lung cancer whose response to radiotherapy plus ipilimumab could not be evaluated. The specimen comprised peripheral blood, sampled from a patient treated with radiotherapy plus ipilimumab. The CDR3 DNA reads TGTGCCTGGAGTGTACCTCAGGACACGGGTGAGACTGAAGCTTTCTTT. This gives the protein CAWSVPQDTGETEAFF.